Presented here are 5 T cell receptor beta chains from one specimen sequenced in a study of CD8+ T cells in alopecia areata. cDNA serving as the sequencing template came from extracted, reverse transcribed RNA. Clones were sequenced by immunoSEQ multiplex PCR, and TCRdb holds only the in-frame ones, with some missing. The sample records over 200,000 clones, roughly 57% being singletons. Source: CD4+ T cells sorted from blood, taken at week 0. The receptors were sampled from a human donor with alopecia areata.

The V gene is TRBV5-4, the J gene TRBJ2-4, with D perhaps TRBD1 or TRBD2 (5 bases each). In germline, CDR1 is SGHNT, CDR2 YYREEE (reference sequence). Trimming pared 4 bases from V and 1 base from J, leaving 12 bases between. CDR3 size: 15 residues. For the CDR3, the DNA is TGTGCCAGCAGCCAGAGAGAGGGGGCCAAAAACATTCAGTACTTC. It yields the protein CASSQREGAKNIQYF.

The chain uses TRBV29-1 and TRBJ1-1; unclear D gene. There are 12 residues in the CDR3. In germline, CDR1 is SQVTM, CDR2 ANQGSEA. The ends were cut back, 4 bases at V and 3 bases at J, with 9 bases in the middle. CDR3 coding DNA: TGCAGCGTTGCCAAAGGTTACACTGAAGCTTTCTTT. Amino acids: CSVAKGYTEAFF.

In DNA form, the CDR3 reads TGTGCCAGCAGTTTAAAGTCTATTACGAACACCGGGGAGCTGTTTTTT. Protein: CASSLKSITNTGELFF. The rearrangement joins TRBV27 to TRBJ2-2, with D unclear. The V end was cut by 2 bases, the J end by 0 bases, with 10 bases between. Looked up from germline, CDR1 is MNHEY and CDR2 is SMNVEV (reference sequence). This CDR3 is built from 16 residues.

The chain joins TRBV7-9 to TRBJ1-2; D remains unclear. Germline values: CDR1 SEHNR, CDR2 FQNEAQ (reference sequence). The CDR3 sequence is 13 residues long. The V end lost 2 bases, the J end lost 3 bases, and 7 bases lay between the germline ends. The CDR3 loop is CASSLMADYGYTF. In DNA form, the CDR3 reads TGTGCCAGCAGCTTAATGGCGGACTATGGCTACACCTTC. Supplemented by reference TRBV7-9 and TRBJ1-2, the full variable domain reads DTGVSQNPRHKITKRGQNVTFRCDPISEHNRLYWYRQTLGQGPEFLTYFQNEAQLEKSRLLSDRFSAERPKGSFSTLEIQRTEQGDSAMYLCASSLMADYGYTFGSGTRLTVV.

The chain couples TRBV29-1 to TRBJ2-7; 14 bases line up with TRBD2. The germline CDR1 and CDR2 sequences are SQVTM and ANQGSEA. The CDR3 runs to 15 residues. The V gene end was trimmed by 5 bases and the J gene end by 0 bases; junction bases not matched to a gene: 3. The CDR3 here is CSVPGTSGSSYEQYF. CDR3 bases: TGCAGCGTTCCAGGGACTAGCGGGAGCTCCTACGAGCAGTACTTC.